These T cell receptor beta chains were read from a single sample in a study of blood T cell repertoires in COVID-19. The table came from immunoSEQ multiplex PCR; TCRdb's copy has only in-frame clones and leaves some out. The sample has 200,000 to 300,000 clones; 65% to 85% are singletons. The sample was peripheral blood. These receptor sequences come from a human donor in a cohort sampled during active COVID-19. CDR3s include the opening cysteine and the closing phenylalanine or tryptophan. A D gene is named only where the DNA matches it firmly. Clone size is shown for a subset of rows, as once, few, many or a class of expanded clone.

j_call: TRBJ2-5
clone_size: NA
d_call: NA
v_call: TRBV4-2
cdr3_aa: CASSQQKGDPGAQYF
cdr3_nt: TGTGCCAGCAGCCAACAAAAAGGGGACCCGGGGGCCCAGTACTTC

j_call: TRBJ1-1
clone_size: once
d_call: TRBD1
v_call: TRBV19
cdr3_aa: CASSPQRQGASDF
cdr3_nt: TGTGCCAGTAGTCCCCAACGACAGGGGGCCTCGGACTTT

j_call: TRBJ2-5
clone_size: NA
d_call: TRBD2
v_call: TRBV19
cdr3_aa: CASSIGLAGDGETQYF
cdr3_nt: TGTGCCAGTAGTATAGGTTTAGCGGGAGATGGGGAGACCCAGTACTTC

j_call: TRBJ1-3
clone_size: NA
d_call: NA
v_call: TRBV21-1
cdr3_aa: CASSKGRERNTIYF
cdr3_nt: TGTGCCAGCAGCAAGGGCAGGGAAAGAAACACCATATATTTT

j_call: TRBJ2-5
clone_size: NA
d_call: NA
v_call: TRBV11-2
cdr3_aa: CASTSSGQGGETQYF
cdr3_nt: TGTGCCAGCACCTCGTCAGGGCAGGGAGGAGAGACCCAGTACTTC

j_call: TRBJ2-2
clone_size: once
d_call: TRBD2
v_call: TRBV6-1
cdr3_aa: CASSVGLAGGYTGELFF
cdr3_nt: TGTGCCAGCAGTGTGGGACTAGCGGGGGGTTACACCGGGGAGCTGTTTTTT

j_call: TRBJ1-5
clone_size: NA
d_call: NA
v_call: TRBV9
cdr3_aa: CASSVALREPQHF
cdr3_nt: TGTGCCAGCAGCGTAGCATTGAGGGAGCCCCAGCATTTT

j_call: TRBJ2-3
clone_size: NA
d_call: TRBD2
v_call: TRBV5-1
cdr3_aa: CASSLAATSVTDTQYF
cdr3_nt: TGCGCCAGCAGCTTGGCCGCGACTAGCGTGACAGATACGCAGTATTTT

j_call: TRBJ2-1
clone_size: NA
d_call: TRBD1
v_call: TRBV7-9
cdr3_aa: CASSSIAGTGFRNEQFF
cdr3_nt: TGTGCCAGCAGCTCAATTGCCGGGACAGGGTTTCGGAATGAGCAGTTCTTC

j_call: TRBJ1-2
clone_size: NA
d_call: TRBD1
v_call: TRBV7-9
cdr3_aa: CASSLAGTGGSGYTF
cdr3_nt: TGTGCCAGCAGCTTAGCCGGGACAGGGGGGTCTGGCTACACCTTC

j_call: TRBJ2-1
clone_size: NA
d_call: TRBD1
v_call: TRBV13
cdr3_aa: CASSFRQGVYNEQFF
cdr3_nt: TGTGCCAGCAGCTTCCGACAGGGGGTCTACAATGAGCAGTTCTTC

j_call: TRBJ1-4
clone_size: NA
d_call: NA
v_call: TRBV5-5
cdr3_aa: CASSFLPESEKLFF
cdr3_nt: TGTGCCAGCAGCTTCTTACCCGAGAGTGAAAAACTGTTTTTT

j_call: TRBJ2-7
clone_size: once
d_call: TRBD2
v_call: TRBV5-1
cdr3_aa: CASSFAGTSGSAEQYF
cdr3_nt: TGCGCCAGCAGCTTTGCTGGGACTAGCGGGAGTGCCGAGCAGTACTTC

j_call: TRBJ2-2
clone_size: once
d_call: TRBD1
v_call: TRBV7-6
cdr3_aa: CASSVSGGSDTGELFF
cdr3_nt: TGTGCCAGCAGCGTATCAGGGGGCTCGGACACCGGGGAGCTGTTTTTT

j_call: TRBJ2-2
clone_size: NA
d_call: NA
v_call: TRBV5-1
cdr3_aa: CASSPNLGELFF
cdr3_nt: TGCGCCAGCAGCCCGAACCTAGGGGAGCTGTTTTTT

j_call: TRBJ1-1
clone_size: NA
d_call: NA
v_call: TRBV5-1
cdr3_aa: CASSFGGPNTEAFF
cdr3_nt: TGCGCCAGCAGCTTCGGGGGACCGAACACTGAAGCTTTCTTT

j_call: TRBJ1-6
clone_size: NA
d_call: NA
v_call: TRBV6-6
cdr3_aa: CASRNEDWSPLHF
cdr3_nt: TGTGCCAGCAGGAATGAGGACTGGTCACCCCTCCACTTT

j_call: TRBJ2-6
clone_size: few
d_call: NA
v_call: TRBV5-4
cdr3_aa: CASSPSGANVLTF
cdr3_nt: TGTGCCAGCAGTCCATCTGGGGCCAACGTCCTGACTTTC

j_call: TRBJ2-4
clone_size: NA
d_call: TRBD1
v_call: TRBV5-1
cdr3_aa: CASSSGTGKNIQYF
cdr3_nt: TGCGCCAGCAGCTCCGGGACAGGGAAAAACATTCAGTACTTC

j_call: TRBJ2-7
clone_size: few
d_call: NA
v_call: TRBV5-1
cdr3_aa: CASSPGEGGYEQYF
cdr3_nt: TGCGCCAGCAGCCCGGGGGAGGGGGGCTACGAGCAGTACTTC

j_call: TRBJ1-1
clone_size: NA
d_call: NA
v_call: TRBV5-1
cdr3_aa: CASRGSQGGTEAFF
cdr3_nt: TGCGCCAGCAGAGGGAGTCAGGGAGGCACTGAAGCTTTCTTT

j_call: TRBJ2-7
clone_size: NA
d_call: NA
v_call: TRBV11-2
cdr3_aa: CASSLRDEQYF
cdr3_nt: TGTGCCAGCAGCTTACGGGACGAGCAGTACTTC

j_call: TRBJ2-7
clone_size: NA
d_call: NA
v_call: TRBV10-1
cdr3_aa: CASSPNSYEQYF
cdr3_nt: TGCGCCAGCAGTCCCAATTCCTACGAGCAGTACTTC

j_call: TRBJ2-7
clone_size: NA
d_call: TRBD1
v_call: TRBV4-1
cdr3_aa: CASSQPGRTGEQYF
cdr3_nt: TGCGCCAGCAGCCAACCGGGACGGACAGGAGAGCAGTACTTC

j_call: TRBJ2-5
clone_size: NA
d_call: NA
v_call: TRBV28
cdr3_aa: CASSFPGGRETQYF
cdr3_nt: TGTGCCAGCAGTTTCCCCGGAGGGCGAGAGACCCAGTACTTC

j_call: TRBJ1-5
clone_size: NA
d_call: NA
v_call: TRBV18
cdr3_aa: CASSQGSGVQPQHF
cdr3_nt: TGTGCCAGCTCACAGGGATCAGGGGTTCAGCCCCAGCATTTT

j_call: TRBJ2-1
clone_size: NA
d_call: NA
v_call: TRBV10-3
cdr3_aa: CAISEEGIPVGEQFF
cdr3_nt: TGTGCCATCAGTGAGGAGGGAATTCCGGTCGGTGAGCAGTTCTTC

j_call: TRBJ2-7
clone_size: NA
d_call: NA
v_call: TRBV6-1
cdr3_aa: CASSESGSYHEQYF
cdr3_nt: TGTGCCAGCAGTGAGAGTGGGAGCTACCACGAGCAGTACTTC

j_call: TRBJ2-1
clone_size: NA
d_call: NA
v_call: TRBV28
cdr3_aa: CASSRTGGNDEQFF
cdr3_nt: TGTGCCAGCAGCCGTACGGGGGGCAACGATGAGCAGTTCTTC

j_call: TRBJ2-5
clone_size: NA
d_call: NA
v_call: TRBV18
cdr3_aa: CASSPGTTQETQYF
cdr3_nt: TGTGCCAGCTCACCTGGGACAACACAAGAGACCCAGTACTTC

j_call: TRBJ1-2
clone_size: NA
d_call: TRBD1
v_call: TRBV5-4
cdr3_aa: CASSLGLDRASYGYTF
cdr3_nt: TGTGCCAGCAGCTTGGGCCTGGACAGGGCAAGCTATGGCTACACCTTC

j_call: TRBJ2-4
clone_size: NA
d_call: TRBD2
v_call: TRBV2
cdr3_aa: CASRRGLAGGRNIQYF
cdr3_nt: TGTGCCAGTCGAAGAGGACTAGCGGGAGGGAGGAACATTCAGTACTTC

j_call: TRBJ2-1
clone_size: NA
d_call: TRBD1
v_call: TRBV19
cdr3_aa: CASSSETGYNEQFF
cdr3_nt: TGTGCCAGTAGTTCAGAGACAGGGTACAATGAGCAGTTCTTC

j_call: TRBJ1-1
clone_size: few
d_call: NA
v_call: TRBV10-1
cdr3_aa: CASSGARGSGTEAFF
cdr3_nt: TGCGCCAGCAGTGGGGCTCGGGGTAGTGGCACTGAAGCTTTCTTT

j_call: TRBJ1-6
clone_size: NA
d_call: NA
v_call: TRBV27
cdr3_aa: CASSLLMEGSPLHF
cdr3_nt: TGTGCCAGCAGTTTATTAATGGAGGGTTCACCCCTCCACTTT

j_call: TRBJ1-2
clone_size: NA
d_call: NA
v_call: TRBV6-5
cdr3_aa: CASSIRDSVPYSYTF
cdr3_nt: TGTGCCAGCAGTATACGAGACTCGGTTCCGTATAGCTACACCTTC

j_call: TRBJ1-4
clone_size: NA
d_call: TRBD1
v_call: TRBV15
cdr3_aa: CATSRGLKTGGRGEKLFF
cdr3_nt: TGTGCCACCAGCAGAGGCCTGAAAACAGGGGGCCGGGGTGAAAAACTGTTTTTT

j_call: TRBJ2-2
clone_size: NA
d_call: TRBD2
v_call: TRBV7-9
cdr3_aa: CASSFGTRGTGELFF
cdr3_nt: TGTGCCAGCAGCTTCGGGACTAGGGGAACCGGGGAGCTGTTTTTT

j_call: TRBJ1-1
clone_size: NA
d_call: NA
v_call: TRBV19
cdr3_aa: CASTRQEVTEAFF
cdr3_nt: TGTGCCAGTACCAGACAGGAGGTCACTGAAGCTTTCTTT

j_call: TRBJ1-2
clone_size: once
d_call: NA
v_call: TRBV29-1
cdr3_aa: CSVEEARGNRGYTF
cdr3_nt: TGCAGCGTTGAAGAGGCCCGGGGGAACCGTGGCTACACCTTC

j_call: TRBJ2-3
clone_size: once
d_call: NA
v_call: TRBV29-1
cdr3_aa: CSVDQGSTDTQYF
cdr3_nt: TGCAGCGTTGATCAGGGATCCACAGATACGCAGTATTTT